The 7 T cell receptor beta chains listed next were all sequenced from one sample in a study of monozygotic twins with inflammatory bowel disease. TCRdb reprocessed the 5' RACE reads, keeping one entry per CDR3 protein, no DNA. Here the sample table reports under 350,000 distinct CDR3 sequences. Sequences were obtained from blood. All receptors derive from a human donor with ulcerative colitis or Crohn's disease, or a healthy co-twin of an affected twin (not recorded which).

The chain carries TRBV5-1 and TRBJ1-2; TCRdb lists TRBD1, though no DNA is available to test this call. This CDR3 has 13 amino acids. Per the germline V gene, CDR1 is SGHRS and CDR2 is YFSETQ. CDR3 residues: CASSTGQVDGYTF.

This rearrangement joins TRBV6-2 or TRBV6-3 to TRBJ1-5; TCRdb gives TRBD1 as the D gene, but with no DNA this cannot be confirmed. Germline V gives CDR1 MNHEY, CDR2 SVGEGT. This CDR3 spans 12 amino acids. CDR3 amino acids: CASTTRSQPQHF.

V is TRBV4-3 and J is TRBJ1-4; TCRdb proposes TRBD1, but this gene call is untestable without DNA. The germline gives CDR1 LGHNA, CDR2 YSLEER. The CDR3 is made up of 15 amino acids. The CDR3 loop is CASSGTAGINEKLFF.

V and J are TRBV10-3 and TRBJ2-3; TCRdb calls TRBD2, which cannot be checked without DNA. Germline-derived CDR1 and CDR2 are ENHRY and SYGVKD. The CDR3 runs to 14 residues. The CDR3 protein is CAISLAGDTDTQYF.

The chain joins TRBV11-1 to TRBJ2-2; the TCRdb D gene call, TRBD2, has no DNA to confirm it. The CDR3 is 15 residues long. The germline V gene has CDR1 SGHAT and CDR2 FQDESV (reference sequence). The CDR3 protein is CASSLVGLNTGELFF.

J is TRBJ1-1 and V is TRBV7-2. This CDR3 is built from 16 residues. Germline V gene sequence: CDR1 SGHTA, CDR2 FQGNSA. The CDR3 here is CASSLAAGRSYTEAFF. Complete variable domain (other parts from reference TRBV7-2 and TRBJ1-1): GAGVSQSPSNKVTEKGKDVELRCDPISGHTALYWYRQSLGQGLEFLIYFQGNSAPDKSGLPSDRFSAERTGGSVSTLTIQRTQQEDSAVYLCASSLAAGRSYTEAFFGQGTRLTVV.

V is TRBV9 and J is TRBJ2-7; no DNA is available, so the TRBD2 call from TCRdb remains unchecked. Germline V lookup: CDR1 SGDLS, CDR2 YYNGEE. The CDR3 is 18 residues long. The chain's CDR3 is CASSLPWTSRQKPYEQYF.